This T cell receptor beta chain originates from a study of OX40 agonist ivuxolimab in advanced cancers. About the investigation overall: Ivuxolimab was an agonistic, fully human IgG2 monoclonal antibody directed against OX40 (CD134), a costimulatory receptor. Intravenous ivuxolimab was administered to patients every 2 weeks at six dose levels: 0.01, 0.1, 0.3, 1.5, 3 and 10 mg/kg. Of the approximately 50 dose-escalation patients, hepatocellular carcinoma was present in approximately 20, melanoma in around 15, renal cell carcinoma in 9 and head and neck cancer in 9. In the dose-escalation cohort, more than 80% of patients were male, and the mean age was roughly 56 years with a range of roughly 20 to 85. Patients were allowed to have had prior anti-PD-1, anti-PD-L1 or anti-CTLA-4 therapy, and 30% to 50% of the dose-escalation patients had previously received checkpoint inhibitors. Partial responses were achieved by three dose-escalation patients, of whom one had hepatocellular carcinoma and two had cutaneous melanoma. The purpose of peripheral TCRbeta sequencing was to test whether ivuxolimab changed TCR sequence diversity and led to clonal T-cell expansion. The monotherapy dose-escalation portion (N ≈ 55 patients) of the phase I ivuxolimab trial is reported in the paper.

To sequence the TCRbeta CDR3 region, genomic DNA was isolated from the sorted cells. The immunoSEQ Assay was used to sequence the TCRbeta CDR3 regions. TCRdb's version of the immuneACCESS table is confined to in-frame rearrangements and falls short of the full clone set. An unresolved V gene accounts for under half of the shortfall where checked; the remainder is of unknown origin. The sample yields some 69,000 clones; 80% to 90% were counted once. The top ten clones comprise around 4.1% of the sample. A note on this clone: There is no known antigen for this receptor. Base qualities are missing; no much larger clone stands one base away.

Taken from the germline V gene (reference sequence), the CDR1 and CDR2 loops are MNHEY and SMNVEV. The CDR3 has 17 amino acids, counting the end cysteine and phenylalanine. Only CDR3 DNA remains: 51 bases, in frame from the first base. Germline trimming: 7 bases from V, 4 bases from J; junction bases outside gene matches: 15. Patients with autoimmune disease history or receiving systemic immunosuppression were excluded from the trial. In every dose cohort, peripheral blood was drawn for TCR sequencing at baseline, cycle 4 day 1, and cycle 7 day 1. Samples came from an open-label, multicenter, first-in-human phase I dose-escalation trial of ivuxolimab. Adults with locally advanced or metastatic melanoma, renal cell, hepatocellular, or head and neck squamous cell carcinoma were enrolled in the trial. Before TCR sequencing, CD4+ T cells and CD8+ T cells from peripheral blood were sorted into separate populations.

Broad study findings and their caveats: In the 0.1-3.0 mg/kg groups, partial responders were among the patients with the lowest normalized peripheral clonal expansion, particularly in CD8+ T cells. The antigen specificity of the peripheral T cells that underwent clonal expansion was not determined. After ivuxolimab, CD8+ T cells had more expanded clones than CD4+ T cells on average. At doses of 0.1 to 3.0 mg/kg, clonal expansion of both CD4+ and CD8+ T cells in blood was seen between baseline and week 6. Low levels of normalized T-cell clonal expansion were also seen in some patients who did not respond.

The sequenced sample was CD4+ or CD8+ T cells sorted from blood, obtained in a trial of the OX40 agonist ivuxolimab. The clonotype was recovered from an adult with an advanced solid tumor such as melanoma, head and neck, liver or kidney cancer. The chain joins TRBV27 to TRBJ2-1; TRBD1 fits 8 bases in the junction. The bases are TGTGCCAGCACCAGGGGGCATTCCGGGAGCTTGTACAATGAGCAGTTCTTC. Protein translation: CASTRGHSGSLYNEQFF.